The text below deals with one T cell receptor (beta chain). The data belong to a study of blood T cell repertoires in COVID-19. Study in general: Samples of COVID-19 (acute and convalescent) were obtained from the United States, Italy and Spain. The analysed material was cDNA or gDNA that came from T cells, B-cell-depleted T cells, or PBMCs.

Profiling relied on immunoSEQ multiplex PCR, and the TCRdb table lists in-frame clones only, not all of them. Found here are roughly 100,000 clones, more than 80% of them singletons; the top ten hold under 5%. Enrolled during active infection, Seattle patients were then followed longitudinally. Sequencing input: peripheral blood. The receptor was isolated from a man older than 75 with COVID-19, enrolled during active disease.

The DNA of the CDR3 is TGTGCCAGCAGCTTACGCTACCGGCTAGCGGGCTACAATGAGCAGTTCTTC. It specifies CASSLRYRLAGYNEQFF. V gene TRBV11-2 combines with J gene TRBJ2-1; 8 bases are a match to TRBD2. Losses at the gene ends were 2 bases for V and 3 bases for J; bases not matched to a gene: 9. The CDR3 loop spans 17 amino acids. From germline, CDR1 is SGHAT and CDR2 FQNNGV.